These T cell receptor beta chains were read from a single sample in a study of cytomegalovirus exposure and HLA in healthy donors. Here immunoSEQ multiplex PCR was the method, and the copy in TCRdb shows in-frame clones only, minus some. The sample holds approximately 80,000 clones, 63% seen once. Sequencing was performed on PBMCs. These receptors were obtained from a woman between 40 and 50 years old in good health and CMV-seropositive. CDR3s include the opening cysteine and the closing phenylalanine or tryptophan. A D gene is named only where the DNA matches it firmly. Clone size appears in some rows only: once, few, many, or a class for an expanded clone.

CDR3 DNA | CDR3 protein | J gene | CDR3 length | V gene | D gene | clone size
TGTGCCAGTAGTAAACATCAGGGAAGCGCTGAAGCTTTCTTT | CASSKHQGSAEAFF | TRBJ1-1 | 14 | TRBV19 | . | .
TGTGCCAGCAGCTCCCTCGGGGCAGGGGTTAGTTCACCCCTCCACTTT | CASSSLGAGVSSPLHF | TRBJ1-6 | 16 | TRBV27 | . | .
TGTGCCTCGGGACTAGCGGGAGTGAGCACCGGGGAGCTGTTTTTT | CASGLAGVSTGELFF | TRBJ2-2 | 15 | TRBV28 | TRBD2 | .
TGCGCCAGCAGCTCCAGGGGATTTGGGGAGCTGTTTTTT | CASSSRGFGELFF | TRBJ2-2 | 13 | TRBV5-1 | . | .
TGTGCCAGCAGTGACTACAGGGGAGAATCAGATACGCAGTATTTT | CASSDYRGESDTQYF | TRBJ2-3 | 15 | TRBV25-1 | TRBD1 | once
TGTGCCAGCAGCCCTCCTTCTCTACGGTGGCAGGGCTACGAGCAGTACTTC | CASSPPSLRWQGYEQYF | TRBJ2-7 | 17 | TRBV7-9 | . | .
TGTGCCAGCACCGACCCCGAGTCCGGGTTGTACGAGCAGTACTTC | CASTDPESGLYEQYF | TRBJ2-7 | 15 | TRBV6-6 | . | once
TGCGCCAGCAGTGAAGTCAAGCGCCTTTTTCCTCAGAGGGCCTACGAGCAGTACTTC | CASSEVKRLFPQRAYEQYF | TRBJ2-7 | 19 | TRBV10-1 | . | .
TGCGCCAGCAGGAACGGAACAGGGTGGACCAATGAGCAGTTCTTC | CASRNGTGWTNEQFF | TRBJ2-1 | 15 | TRBV4-3 | . | .
TGTGCCAGCAGCTTCGGACAGGCTGGAAACACCATATATTTT | CASSFGQAGNTIYF | TRBJ1-3 | 14 | TRBV7-9 | TRBD1 | .
TGTGCCAGTCGGAGGGGAGCAGGATTGGAGACCCAGTACTTC | CASRRGAGLETQYF | TRBJ2-5 | 14 | TRBV15 | . | .
TGCAGCGTTACTCCGGGACTAGCGGGAGGGACCAATGAGCAGTTCTTC | CSVTPGLAGGTNEQFF | TRBJ2-1 | 16 | TRBV29-1 | TRBD2 | .
TGTGCCTGGAGTGTACGGGGGGCACCGAACACTGAAGCTTTCTTT | CAWSVRGAPNTEAFF | TRBJ1-1 | 15 | TRBV30 | . | .
TGTGCCAGCAGCCAAGATCAGACAGGCAACACTGAAGCTTTCTTT | CASSQDQTGNTEAFF | TRBJ1-1 | 15 | TRBV4-2 | . | few
TGTGCCAGCAGCCCTCGCCCTAGCGGGGGAGAGACCCAGTACTTC | CASSPRPSGGETQYF | TRBJ2-5 | 15 | TRBV7-3 | TRBD2 | once
TGTGCCAGCAGTCCCCCGTGGGACAGGGACTATGGCTACACCTTC | CASSPPWDRDYGYTF | TRBJ1-2 | 15 | TRBV28 | TRBD1 | .
TGTGCCAGCAGCTTTGAAGCTGGAGGAGCTAATGAGCAGTTCTTC | CASSFEAGGANEQFF | TRBJ2-1 | 15 | TRBV28 | . | few
TGTGCCAGCAGCAGACAGGGGGGAGAGACCCAGTACTTC | CASSRQGGETQYF | TRBJ2-5 | 13 | TRBV7-3 | TRBD1 | .
TGTGCCAGCTCACCAACGGGATCCGGGGGACAGACCCAGTACTTC | CASSPTGSGGQTQYF | TRBJ2-5 | 15 | TRBV18 | . | few
TGTGCCTCCCAAAGGGAGGGAGGGGCCTACGAGCAGTACTTC | CASQREGGAYEQYF | TRBJ2-7 | 14 | TRBV10-3 | TRBD2 | .
TGTGCCAGCAGCAAAAGGACAGCAACTAATGAAAAACTGTTTTTT | CASSKRTATNEKLFF | TRBJ1-4 | 15 | TRBV7-9 | . | .
TGTGCCAGCAGCAGAACAGGACAGGGTAGGTCCTACAATGAGCAGTTCTTC | CASSRTGQGRSYNEQFF | TRBJ2-1 | 17 | TRBV27 | TRBD1 | .
TGTGCCAGTAGTGTGGGACAGGCGGACACCGGGGAGCTGTTTTTT | CASSVGQADTGELFF | TRBJ2-2 | 15 | TRBV19 | TRBD1 | few
TGTGCCAGCAGCTTAAGTCTTCGGGAGACCCAGTACTTC | CASSLSLRETQYF | TRBJ2-5 | 13 | TRBV7-7 | . | .
TGTGCCAGCAGTTTTGTAGACACAAATAATGGCTACACCTTC | CASSFVDTNNGYTF | TRBJ1-2 | 14 | TRBV28 | . | .